The 2 T cell receptor beta chains presented below share a single source sample, sequenced in a study of PD-1 blockade in classical Hodgkin lymphoma. There was relapse after autologous stem cell transplantation in every patient, and there was variation in brentuximab vedotin exposure. Using magnetic negative selection, the CD4+ T cells were separated out of thawed PBMCs. Libraries were prepared by immunoSEQ multiplex PCR; TCRdb keeps only in-frame clonotypes and omits some of them. The sample includes about 7,600 clones, roughly 80% of them seen just once. The sequencing here drew on CD4+ T cells from blood, taken at baseline. These receptors were taken from a human donor with classical Hodgkin lymphoma.

The J gene is TRBJ2-5, the V gene TRBV7-9; D is possibly TRBD1 (5 bases). Germline V gene data show CDR1 as SEHNR and CDR2 as FQNEAQ (reference sequence). The CDR3 length is 16 residues. V was trimmed by 4 bases and J by 6 bases, leaving 21 bases between them. The CDR3: CASSSLKGQIMQTQYF. Here the CDR3 DNA reads TGTGCCAGCAGCTCCCTGAAGGGGCAGATAATGCAGACCCAGTACTTC.

The chain couples TRBV5-4 to TRBJ1-2; D not certain. V dropped 0 bases and J dropped 1 base, with 13 bases sitting between them. Per germline, CDR1 SGHNT and CDR2 YYREEE (reference sequence). This CDR3 has 16 amino acids. CDR3 coding DNA: TGTGCCAGCAGCTTGGGCATTTCGGTCCTTAACTATGGCTACACCTTC. Protein: CASSLGISVLNYGYTF.